These 20 T cell receptor beta chains originate from one sample sequenced in a study of shared clonotypes between healthy human individuals. The table came from immunoSEQ multiplex PCR; TCRdb's copy has only in-frame clones and leaves some out. The table shows about 2.1 million clones, with just over 90% occurring only once. In the naive CD8 group, cells lacked CD45RO and were positively selected for CCR7, so terminally differentiated effector memory CD45RA+ cells were left out. Sequenced: naive CD8+ T cells from PBMCs. These receptors originate from a man aged 18-30 years in good health. Some clones in this sample may be carry-over from other donors' samples.

The rearrangement joins TRBV7-3 to TRBJ2-3; 8 positions match TRBD2. The CDR3 totals 16 residues. Germline V gene lookup returns CDR1 SGHTA and CDR2 FQGTGA. Losses at the gene ends were 3 bases for V and 3 bases for J; bases not matched to a gene: 8. The CDR3: CASSFQSGSPTDTQYF. The CDR3 bases are TGTGCCAGCAGCTTTCAGAGCGGGAGCCCAACAGATACGCAGTATTTT.

Comment on this clone: Different DNA sequences within this sample yield the same CDR3. V usage is TRBV28 and J usage is TRBJ2-7, with D uncertain. Germline V gene sequence: CDR1 MDHEN, CDR2 SYDVKM. This CDR3 has 12 residues. V lost 2 bases, J lost 5 bases, and 7 bases lay in between. CDR3 coding DNA: TGTGCCAGCAGTTTAGGGGTCGACGAGCAGTACTTC. It yields the protein CASSLGVDEQYF.

This sequence joins TRBV4-3 and TRBJ1-1; D call uncertain. This CDR3 has 15 amino acids. In germline, CDR1 is LGHNA, CDR2 YSLEER. Trimming removed 1 base from V and 5 bases from J, with 14 bases in between. In DNA, the CDR3 is TGCGCCAGCAGCCAAGGCCGGGGTGGAGGGACTGAAGCTTTCTTT. Encoded protein: CASSQGRGGGTEAFF.

V is TRBV13 and J is TRBJ1-1; D remains unclear. The CDR3 has 14 amino acids. Looked up from germline, CDR1 is PRHDT and CDR2 is FYEKMQ (reference sequence). V gave up 2 bases and J gave up 5 bases, with 12 bases separating them. The CDR3 sequence is CASSLLGNRTEAFF. CDR3 DNA sequence: TGTGCCAGCAGCTTACTGGGGAATAGGACTGAAGCTTTCTTT.

Notes on this clone: Other DNA sequences in the sample encode the same CDR3. V and J are TRBV5-6 and TRBJ2-7; no definite D call. Germline V lookup: CDR1 SGHDT, CDR2 YYEEEE. The V and J ends lost 3 bases and 6 bases respectively, with 7 bases between them. There are 11 residues in the CDR3. The chain's CDR3 is CASSSGLEQYF. CDR3 nucleotides: TGTGCCAGCAGCTCGGGTCTCGAGCAGTACTTC.

The J gene is TRBJ1-1, the V gene TRBV28, with D maybe TRBD1 (5 bases). The germline V gene has CDR1 MDHEN and CDR2 SYDVKM. This CDR3 has 13 amino acids. Trimming took off 10 bases at V and 0 bases at J, with 12 bases between the two ends. The CDR3 DNA sequence: TGTGCCACCGGGGACCCCATGAACACTGAAGCTTTCTTT. Protein: CATGDPMNTEAFF.

Regarding this clone: Other DNA variants within this sample encode the same CDR3. The V call is TRBV9, the J call TRBJ2-1; D might be TRBD1 (6 bases). Trimming took 0 bases from V and 2 from J, leaving 12 bases between them. CDR3 size: 16 residues. Germline loops: CDR1 SGDLS, CDR2 YYNGEE. The CDR3 bases are TGTGCCAGCAGCGTAGCAGGGCAGGGGCCCTACAATGAGCAGTTCTTC. This gives the protein CASSVAGQGPYNEQFF.

The chain has TRBV7-2 and TRBJ1-5, with D tentatively TRBD1 (6 bases). This CDR3 is built from 15 residues. Between the trimmed V and J ends, which lost 5 bases and 0 bases, there was a span of 11 bases. CDR1 is SGHTA, CDR2 FQGNSA, per germline. The CDR3 nucleotides are TGTGCCAGCAGCCCCGGGACATATAGCAATCAGCCCCAGCATTTT. Translation gives CASSPGTYSNQPQHF.

The chain joins TRBV19 to TRBJ1-2, with D possibly being TRBD1 (5 bases). V lost 5 bases to trimming and J lost 8 bases, with 24 bases between them. The CDR3 has 16 residues. CDR1 is LNHDA, CDR2 SQIVND, per germline (reference sequence). The DNA of the CDR3 is TGTGCCAGTAGTCACATCCCCCGGGACCCGAGGGAGGGCTACACCTTC. It yields the protein CASSHIPRDPREGYTF.

The gene calls are TRBV18 and TRBJ1-4; 9 bases are a match to TRBD1. Germline CDR1 reads KGHSH; CDR2 reads LQKENI. CDR3 size: 17 residues. V lost 2 bases to trimming and J lost 2 bases; unmatched junction nucleotides: 6. CDR3 protein: CASSPEGQGPTNEKLFF. CDR3 nucleotides: TGTGCCAGCTCACCAGAGGGACAGGGACCTACTAATGAAAAACTGTTTTTT.

The chain combines TRBV5-1 with TRBJ2-1; D unclear. The germline CDR1 and CDR2 sequences are SGHRS and YFSETQ. V was clipped by 0 bases and J by 6 bases, with 13 bases between them. CDR3 size: 15 residues. Here the CDR3 reads CASSLAGERGNEQFF. In DNA form, the CDR3 reads TGCGCCAGCAGCTTGGCCGGAGAGCGAGGCAATGAGCAGTTCTTC.

The chain employs TRBV5-8 and TRBJ1-1, with D unclear. Germline loops: CDR1 SGHTS, CDR2 YDEGEE. V lost 5 bases to trimming and J lost 1 base, with 12 bases between them. The CDR3 contains 14 residues. CDR3 loop: CASSKIGANTEAFF. The CDR3 DNA follows: TGTGCCAGCAGTAAAATAGGAGCGAACACTGAAGCTTTCTTT.

The chain carries TRBV5-8 and TRBJ2-7; TRBD1 agrees at 9 bases. Looked up from germline, CDR1 is SGHTS and CDR2 is YDEGEE. Losses at the gene ends were 1 base for V and 5 bases for J; bases not matched to a gene: 4. The CDR3 runs to 14 residues. The CDR3 DNA reads TGTGCCAGCAGCTTGTACAGGGGGCAAGACGAGCAGTACTTC. It yields the protein CASSLYRGQDEQYF.

J is TRBJ2-3 and V is TRBV9; TRBD2 might be the D (5 bases). The CDR3 sequence is 16 residues long. Trimming pared 0 bases from V and 3 bases from J, leaving 14 bases between. Germline CDR1 is SGDLS and CDR2 is YYNGEE. The CDR3 region is CASSVAEGFGTDTQYF. CDR3 bases: TGTGCCAGCAGCGTAGCAGAGGGCTTTGGGACAGATACGCAGTATTTT.

V is TRBV30 and J is TRBJ2-5; TRBD2 is a possible D gene (5 bases). This CDR3 region has 11 residues. Germline-derived CDR1 and CDR2 are GTSNPN and SVGIG (reference sequence). Trimming removed 2 bases at V and 8 bases at J, with 9 bases between. Here the CDR3 DNA reads TGTGCCTGGAGTCCCTCGGGAACCCAGTACTTC. It yields the protein CAWSPSGTQYF.

J is TRBJ1-2 and V is TRBV12-5, with 8 bases lining up with TRBD1. The length of the CDR3 is 16 residues. Germline V lookup: CDR1 LGHNT, CDR2 FRNRAP. V shed 6 bases and J 2 bases; nucleotides not matched to a gene: 11. The CDR3 nucleotides are TGTGCTAGTGGCCCAATTACGCAGGGGGCGAACTATGGCTACACCTTC. Translation: CASGPITQGANYGYTF.

The chain uses TRBV6-1 and TRBJ2-4; 7 positions match TRBD1. This CDR3 spans 15 amino acids. The V segment lost 3 bases and the J segment 1 base; nucleotides outside the gene matches: 3. CDR1 is MNHNS, CDR2 SASEGT, per germline. The CDR3 loop reads CASSETGWAKNIQYF. DNA for the CDR3: TGTGCCAGCAGTGAGACAGGGTGGGCCAAAAACATTCAGTACTTC.

This chain's CDR3 is CASSLVGGTLPQTQYF. The CDR3 coding sequence is TGTGCCAGCAGCTTAGTAGGCGGGACCCTCCCCCAGACCCAGTACTTC. J is TRBJ2-5 and V is TRBV13, with a tentative D call TRBD2 (6 bases). Between the trimmed V and J ends, which lost 1 base and 6 bases, there was a span of 18 bases. CDR1 is PRHDT, CDR2 FYEKMQ, per germline (reference sequence). This CDR3 comprises 16 residues.

This chain links TRBV14 with TRBJ2-5; possibly TRBD1 for D (7 bases). Germline V gene lookup returns CDR1 SGHDN and CDR2 FVKESK. The CDR3 is made up of 16 amino acids. V shed 1 base and J shed 5 bases, with 17 bases lying between them. The CDR3 loop is CASSQVQGGPEETQYF. Written as DNA, the CDR3 is TGTGCCAGCAGCCAAGTTCAGGGGGGCCCCGAGGAGACCCAGTACTTC.

This clone was picked up one time. The gene calls are TRBV6-4 and TRBJ2-1, with 9 nucleotides matching TRBD2. The junction had 9 bases not matched to a gene; V was cut back by 9 bases and J by 3 bases. The germline V gene has CDR1 MRHNA and CDR2 SNTAGT. The length of the CDR3 is 15 residues. In DNA form, the CDR3 reads TGTGCCAGTAAGTTCGAAGCGGGAGGCTACAATGAGCAGTTCTTC. Residues: CASKFEAGGYNEQFF.